This record covers a single T cell receptor beta chain. Its target is not known. PCR involved 60 Vbeta and 13 Jbeta primers. As handled by the study authors: About 11 million of tens of millions of unique TCR beta chains were shared, per a later count. The repertoire was sequenced with immunoSEQ multiplex PCR; TCRdb's copy has only in-frame clones and lacks some. V, J and clone size reflect that table, while D and trimming were determined from the DNA. This table has more than 80,000 clones, 82% appearing once. CDR1 and CDR2 from the germline V gene are SQVTM and ANQGSEA. The CDR3 covers 11 residues. V dropped 7 bases and J dropped 6; count of bases not matched to a gene: 5. The sample comes from a study of cytomegalovirus exposure and HLA in healthy donors. Background on the study: Early released data had around 89 million unique TCRs, all coming from HLA-typed donors. Study observations and caveats: Based on reports, TCR beta sequences accurately predicted HLA-A and HLA-B alleles for most subjects.

Healthy bone marrow donors formed the donor group. The source of this sequence is a man in his fifties in good health and CMV-seronegative. The gene calls are TRBV29-1 and TRBJ1-2; TRBD1 matches at 7 bases. The sample taken for sequencing was PBMCs. CDR3 DNA: TGCAGCGGAGGGACAGTGGATGGCTACACCTTC. Protein sequence: CSGGTVDGYTF.